This TCR beta chain was identified during a study of graft-versus-host responses after intestinal transplantation (dated by TCRdb to 2020 to 2023). In the study overall: Multivisceral, liver-intestinal, or isolated intestinal transplants were received by the recipients. Samples from a few later patients were sequenced in-house on an Illumina MiSeq with MiXCR processing rather than by the commercial service. Every recipient was given anti-thymocyte globulin induction, then maintenance tacrolimus and steroids for 2 to 4 years. Bulk TCR-beta CDR3 sequencing was used to track graft-versus-host and host-versus-graft alloreactive T cell clones in the graft, circulation and bone marrow after intestinal transplantation. To identify alloreactive clones, pre-transplant mixed lymphocyte reaction products were sequenced and then compared with unstimulated pre-transplant donor and recipient T cells. Donor T cell macrochimerism was defined as a peak of at least 4% donor T cells among recipient peripheral blood mononuclear cells. The cohort enrolled around 25 intestinal transplant recipients including one retransplant, and a few patients lacking pretransplant specimens were excluded.

Libraries were prepared through the immunoSEQ multiplex PCR assay. For most patients, genomic DNA was subjected to high-throughput TCR-beta CDR3 sequencing by Adaptive Biotechnologies. Regarding the original processing steps: TCR sequencing data were retrieved from Adaptive's ImmunoSEQ software for 18 patients, whereas a few other patients were processed with MiXCR and VDJtools. Because the origin of CDR3 nucleotide sequences shared between donor and recipient could not be assigned, those sequences were removed. At least 2-fold expansion over unstimulated cells and a minimum CFSE-low frequency of 0.002% (template counts) or 0.001% (read counts) were required for clones to be classified as alloreactive. A clone was considered mappable if detected in the sequenced pre-transplant spleen, lymph node, or MLR CFSE-low populations of the donor or recipient. Cumulative frequency of alloreactive clones was calculated as a percentage of all sequences weighted by copy number. TCRdb stores this immuneACCESS table with in-frame sequences only. Part of the clones is absent; in the studies checked, under half of the shortfall reflects unresolved V genes, and no reason is known for the rest. That table furnishes V, J and clone size, whereas the DNA furnished D and trimming. The sample table contains under 15,000 clones; only one count was recorded for 80% to 95% of them. Less than 5.5% of the sample comes from the top ten.

Findings and caveats that apply to the study as a whole: The conclusions were limited by the relatively low number and heterogeneity of the intestinal transplant patients. In the allografts of patients with donor T cell macrochimerism, GvH to HvG T cell clonal ratios were high. GvH clones were detected in recipient bone marrow, and some of these GvH clones were observed earlier in ileal mucosa or blood, consistent with an intestinal mucosal origin. Early after transplant, declines in HvG clones were associated with peak levels of circulating GvH clones.

The count of this clone is one. Which antigen it targets is not known. No base qualities exist here, and no much larger clone lies one base off it. The CDR3 runs 16 amino acids, cysteine and phenylalanine included. This entry keeps only the CDR3 DNA: 48 bases, framed from base 1. The junction carries 16 bases between V and J, which are trimmed by 4 bases and 3 bases respectively. Based on the germline V gene, the CDR1 and CDR2 sequences are KGHSH and LQKENI. In the first month after transplant, blood samples were collected up to 4 times, and after that at least monthly when available. The V gene is TRBV18 and the J gene is TRBJ1-3, with the D gene call left open. Sequenced here: PBMCs, sampled 1032 days after intestinal transplantation. The clonotype comes from a human patient who received an intestinal transplant, so some T cells may come from the graft donor. In nucleotide form, the sequence is TGTGCCAGCTCACAAACCGGTCCTGCTAGTGGAAACACCATATATTTT. Protein translation: CASSQTGPASGNTIYF.